What follows are 5 T cell receptor beta chains derived from one specimen sequenced in a study of cytomegalovirus exposure and HLA in healthy donors. Primers included in the PCR were 60 Vbeta and 13 Jbeta primers. Sequencing used immunoSEQ multiplex PCR; TCRdb keeps in-frame clones, though not all of them. The data hold some 240,000 clones, with almost 80% observed a single time. Sequenced material: PBMCs. Every receptor here comes from a male donor in good health and CMV-seronegative.

On this clone: The CDR3 does not end in the conserved phenylalanine or tryptophan, so this is likely a read error. The genes are TRBV5-6 and TRBJ1-1; perhaps TRBD1 as D (5 bases). Germline assignment: CDR1 SGHDT and CDR2 YYEEEE. V was trimmed by 3 bases and J by 6 bases, leaving 15 bases between them. The CDR3 extends over 14 amino acids. CDR3 DNA sequence: TGTGCCAGCAGCTGGCGGCCATGGGGCGCTGAAGCTTTCCTT. Its protein product is CASSWRPWGAEAFL.

J is TRBJ2-3 and V is TRBV14; no firm D call. Trimming cost V 2 bases and J 0 bases, with 9 bases left between them. Germline V gene lookup returns CDR1 SGHDN and CDR2 FVKESK. The CDR3 sequence is 15 residues long. The CDR3 sequence is CASSQRVTSTDTQYF. The DNA for the CDR3 is TGTGCCAGCAGCCAACGAGTCACTAGCACAGATACGCAGTATTTT.

The J gene is TRBJ1-5, the V gene TRBV27; 7 bases align to TRBD1. V was clipped by 0 bases and J by 6 bases; unmatched bases: 5. The CDR3 loop spans 15 amino acids. Per the germline V gene, CDR1 is MNHEY and CDR2 is SMNVEV (reference sequence). The CDR3 DNA follows: TGTGCCAGCAGTTTATCAGGGGGCTCGGCTCAGCCCCAGCATTTT. Translating it yields CASSLSGGSAQPQHF.

This rearrangement joins TRBV20-1 to TRBJ2-5, with D possibly matching TRBD2 (5 bases). In germline, CDR1 is DFQATT, CDR2 SNEGSKA (reference sequence). Trimming stripped 7 bases from V and 5 bases from J, with 11 bases between. There are 11 residues in the CDR3. CDR3 sequence (DNA): TGCAGTGGGCAAGCGGCGGAGACCCAGTACTTC. Protein sequence: CSGQAAETQYF.

This clone has more than one count but fewer than ten. Its ends do not fully match the called genes, so a read error is possible. This chain's CDR3 is CSSSVQGMSTEAFF. CDR3 coding DNA: TGTTCCAGCAGCGTCCAGGGCATGAGCACTGAAGCTTTCTTT. The rearrangement links TRBV7-9 to TRBJ1-1; possible D gene TRBD1, 5 bases. The germline CDR1 and CDR2 sequences are SEHNR and FQNEAQ (reference sequence). There are 14 residues in the CDR3.